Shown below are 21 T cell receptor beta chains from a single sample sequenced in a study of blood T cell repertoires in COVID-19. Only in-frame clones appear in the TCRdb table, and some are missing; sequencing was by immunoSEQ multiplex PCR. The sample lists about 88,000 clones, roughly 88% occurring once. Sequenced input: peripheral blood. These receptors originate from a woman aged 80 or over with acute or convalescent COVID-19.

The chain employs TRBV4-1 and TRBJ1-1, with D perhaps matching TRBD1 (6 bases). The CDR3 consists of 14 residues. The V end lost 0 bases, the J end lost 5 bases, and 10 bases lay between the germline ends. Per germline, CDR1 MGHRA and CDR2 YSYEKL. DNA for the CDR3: TGCGCCAGCAGCCAAGACCAGGGGCGGACTGAAGCTTTCTTT. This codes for CASSQDQGRTEAFF.

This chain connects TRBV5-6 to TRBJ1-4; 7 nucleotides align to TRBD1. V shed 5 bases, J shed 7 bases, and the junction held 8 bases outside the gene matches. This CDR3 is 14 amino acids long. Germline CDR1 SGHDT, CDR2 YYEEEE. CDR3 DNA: TGTGCCAGCAGAGGGTACAGGGGCGGTGAAAAACTGTTTTTT. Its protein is CASRGYRGGEKLFF.

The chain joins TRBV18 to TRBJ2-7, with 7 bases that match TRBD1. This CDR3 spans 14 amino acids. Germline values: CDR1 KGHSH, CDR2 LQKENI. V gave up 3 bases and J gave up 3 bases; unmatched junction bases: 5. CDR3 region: CASSPPQGVYEQYF. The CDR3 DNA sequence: TGTGCCAGCTCACCTCCCCAGGGGGTCTACGAGCAGTACTTC.

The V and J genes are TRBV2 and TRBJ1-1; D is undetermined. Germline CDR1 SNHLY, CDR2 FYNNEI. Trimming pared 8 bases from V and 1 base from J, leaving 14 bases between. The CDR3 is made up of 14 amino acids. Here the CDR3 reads CASGSRESNTEAFF. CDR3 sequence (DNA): TGTGCCAGCGGCAGTCGGGAATCGAACACTGAAGCTTTCTTT.

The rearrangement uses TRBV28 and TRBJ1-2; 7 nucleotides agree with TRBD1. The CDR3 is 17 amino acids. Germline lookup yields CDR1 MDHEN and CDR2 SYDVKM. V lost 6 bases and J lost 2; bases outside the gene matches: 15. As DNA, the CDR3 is TGTGCCAGCAGCTTGTTGGGGTGGACAGGACTGAACTATGGCTACACCTTC. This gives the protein CASSLLGWTGLNYGYTF.

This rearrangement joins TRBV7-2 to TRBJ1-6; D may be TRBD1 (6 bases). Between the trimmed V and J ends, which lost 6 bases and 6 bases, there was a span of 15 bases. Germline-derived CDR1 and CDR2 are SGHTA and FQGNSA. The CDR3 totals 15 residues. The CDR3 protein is CASSFPTGINSPLHF. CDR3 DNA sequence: TGTGCCAGCAGTTTCCCGACAGGCATTAATTCACCCCTCCACTTT.

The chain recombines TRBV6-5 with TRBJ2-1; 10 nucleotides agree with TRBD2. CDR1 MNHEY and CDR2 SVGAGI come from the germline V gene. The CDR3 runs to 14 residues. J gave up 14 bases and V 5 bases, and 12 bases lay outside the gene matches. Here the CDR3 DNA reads TGTGCCAGCAGTCGCTTAGGAGCCGGGACTAGCGAGTTCTTC. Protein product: CASSRLGAGTSEFF.

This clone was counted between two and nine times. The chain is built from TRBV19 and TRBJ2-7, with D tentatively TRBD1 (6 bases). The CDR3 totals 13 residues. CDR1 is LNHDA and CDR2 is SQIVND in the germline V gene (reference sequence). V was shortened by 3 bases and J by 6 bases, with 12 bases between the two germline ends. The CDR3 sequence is CASSITGMGEQYF. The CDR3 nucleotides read TGTGCCAGTAGTATCACAGGGATGGGCGAGCAGTACTTC.

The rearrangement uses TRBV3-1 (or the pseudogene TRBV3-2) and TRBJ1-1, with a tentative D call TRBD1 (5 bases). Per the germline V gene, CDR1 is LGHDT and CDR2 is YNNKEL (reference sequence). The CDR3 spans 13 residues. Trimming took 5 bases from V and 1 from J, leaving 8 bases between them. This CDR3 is CASSSTGNTEAFF. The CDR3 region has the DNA TGTGCCAGCAGCTCTACAGGGAACACTGAAGCTTTCTTT.

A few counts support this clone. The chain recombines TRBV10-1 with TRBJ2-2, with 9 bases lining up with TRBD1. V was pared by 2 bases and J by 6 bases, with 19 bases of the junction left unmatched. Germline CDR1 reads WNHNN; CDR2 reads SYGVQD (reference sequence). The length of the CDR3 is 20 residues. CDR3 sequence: CASSEMPGTGFRGESGELFF. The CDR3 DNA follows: TGCGCCAGCAGTGAGATGCCGGGGACAGGGTTCCGGGGGGAGTCCGGGGAGCTGTTTTTT.

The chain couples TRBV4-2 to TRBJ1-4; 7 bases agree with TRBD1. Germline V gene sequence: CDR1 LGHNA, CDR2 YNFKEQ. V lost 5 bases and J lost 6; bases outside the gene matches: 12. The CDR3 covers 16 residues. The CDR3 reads CASSSLQGSADEKLFF. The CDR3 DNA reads TGTGCCAGCAGCTCCCTACAGGGGTCCGCGGATGAAAAACTGTTTTTT.

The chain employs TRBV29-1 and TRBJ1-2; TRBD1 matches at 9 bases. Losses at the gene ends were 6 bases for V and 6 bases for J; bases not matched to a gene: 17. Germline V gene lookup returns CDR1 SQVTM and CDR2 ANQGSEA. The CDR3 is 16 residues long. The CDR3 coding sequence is TGCAGCGTCCCGGGCCCCCCGGGACAGGGTGTGAATGGCTACACCTTC. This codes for CSVPGPPGQGVNGYTF.

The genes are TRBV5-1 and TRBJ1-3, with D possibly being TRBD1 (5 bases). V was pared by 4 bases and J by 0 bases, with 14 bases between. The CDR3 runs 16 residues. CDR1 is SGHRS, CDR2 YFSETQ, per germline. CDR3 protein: CASSPGAGNSGNTIYF. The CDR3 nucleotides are TGCGCCAGCAGCCCTGGGGCAGGGAACTCTGGAAACACCATATATTTT.

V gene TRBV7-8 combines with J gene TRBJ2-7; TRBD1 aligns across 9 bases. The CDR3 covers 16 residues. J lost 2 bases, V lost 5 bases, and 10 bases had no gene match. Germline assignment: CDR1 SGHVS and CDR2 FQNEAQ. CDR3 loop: CASSLQPGQGTYEQYF. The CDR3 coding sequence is TGTGCCAGCAGCCTTCAACCGGGACAGGGAACCTACGAGCAGTACTTC.

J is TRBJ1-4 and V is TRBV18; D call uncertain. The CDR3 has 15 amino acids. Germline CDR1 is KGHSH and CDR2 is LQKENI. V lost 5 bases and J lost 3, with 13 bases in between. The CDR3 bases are TGTGCCAGCTCAGCTGTCGGTTTGCCTAATGAAAAACTGTTTTTT. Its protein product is CASSAVGLPNEKLFF.

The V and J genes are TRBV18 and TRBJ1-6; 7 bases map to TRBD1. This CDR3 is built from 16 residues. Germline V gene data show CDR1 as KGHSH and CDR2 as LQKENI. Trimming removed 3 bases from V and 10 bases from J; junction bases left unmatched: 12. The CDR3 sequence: CASSPKGRQGGSPLHF. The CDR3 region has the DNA TGTGCCAGCTCACCGAAGGGACGACAGGGAGGATCACCCCTCCACTTT.

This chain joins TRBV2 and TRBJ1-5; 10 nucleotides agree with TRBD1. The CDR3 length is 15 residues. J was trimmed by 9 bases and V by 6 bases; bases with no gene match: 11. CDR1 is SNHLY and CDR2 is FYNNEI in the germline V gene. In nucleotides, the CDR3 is TGTGCCAGCAGGGAGGGACAGGGGATTCGTCCGCCCCAGCATTTT. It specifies CASREGQGIRPPQHF.

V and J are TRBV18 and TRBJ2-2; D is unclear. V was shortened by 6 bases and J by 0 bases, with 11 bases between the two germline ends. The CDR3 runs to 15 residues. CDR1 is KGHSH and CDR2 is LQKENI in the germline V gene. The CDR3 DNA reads TGTGCCAGCTCCCCAGGAGCCACGAACACCGGGGAGCTGTTTTTT. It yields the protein CASSPGATNTGELFF.

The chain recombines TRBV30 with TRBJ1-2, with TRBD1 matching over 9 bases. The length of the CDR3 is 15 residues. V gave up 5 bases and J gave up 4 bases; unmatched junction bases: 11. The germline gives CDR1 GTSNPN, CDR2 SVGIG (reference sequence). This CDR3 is CAWSAGTGYGYGYTF. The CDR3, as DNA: TGTGCCTGGTCAGCCGGGACAGGGTATGGCTATGGCTACACCTTC.

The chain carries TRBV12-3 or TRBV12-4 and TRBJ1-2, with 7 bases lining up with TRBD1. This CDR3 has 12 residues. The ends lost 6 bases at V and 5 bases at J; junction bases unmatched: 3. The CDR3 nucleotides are TGTGCCAGCAGCCGGACAGGTTATGGCTACACCTTC. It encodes CASSRTGYGYTF.

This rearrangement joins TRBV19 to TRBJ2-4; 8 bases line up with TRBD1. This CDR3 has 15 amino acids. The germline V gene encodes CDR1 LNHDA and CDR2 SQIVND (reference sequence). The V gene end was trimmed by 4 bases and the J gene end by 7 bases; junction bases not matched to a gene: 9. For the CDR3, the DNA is TGTGCCAGTAGTACATTCGGACAGGGAGTTAACATTCAGTACTTC. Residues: CASSTFGQGVNIQYF.